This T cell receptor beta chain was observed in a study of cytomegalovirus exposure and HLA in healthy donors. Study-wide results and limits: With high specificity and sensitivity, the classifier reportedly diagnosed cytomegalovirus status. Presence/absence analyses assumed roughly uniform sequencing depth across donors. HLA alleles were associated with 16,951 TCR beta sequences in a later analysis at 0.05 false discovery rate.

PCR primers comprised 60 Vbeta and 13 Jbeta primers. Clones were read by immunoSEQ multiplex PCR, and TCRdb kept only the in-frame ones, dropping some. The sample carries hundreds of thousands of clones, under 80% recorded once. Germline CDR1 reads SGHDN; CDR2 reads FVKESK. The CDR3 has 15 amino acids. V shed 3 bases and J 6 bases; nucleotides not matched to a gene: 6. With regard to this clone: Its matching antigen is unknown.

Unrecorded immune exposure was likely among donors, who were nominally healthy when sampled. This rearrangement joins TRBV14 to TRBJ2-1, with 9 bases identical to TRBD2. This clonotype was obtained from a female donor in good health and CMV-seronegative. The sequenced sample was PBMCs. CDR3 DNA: TGTGCCAGCAGCCAGGCGATTAGCGGGAGCAATGAGCAGTTCTTC. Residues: CASSQAISGSNEQFF.